This T cell receptor (beta chain) was found in a study of blood T cells in healthy people across ages. General observations from the study: Strong correlation existed between TCR beta diversity and naive T cell percentage. When one million T cells were used, diversity estimates were thought to be underestimates.

A second roughly 6 to 11 cycle PCR used barcoded and J-beta primers. The study obtained at least 3 million CDR3-containing paired-end reads from every sample. Using its own MiXCR run on the 5' RACE reads, TCRdb lists one record per CDR3 protein. In the table there are around 520,000 distinct CDR3 sequences, about 27% of which are singletons. Concerning this clonotype: Antigen unknown.

These data were also reused for a study on T cells of mothers and their children.

This clonotype was sampled from a boy younger than 10 in good health. Sample: blood.

The CDR3 loop is CASRQKPGPLWTGELFF. The CDR3 DNA reads as TGTGCCAGCAGACAAAAGCCGGGACCCCTATGGACCGGGGAGCTGTTTTTT. V and J are TRBV27 and TRBJ2-2, with D possibly called TRBD1 or TRBD2 (5 bases each). Germline loops: CDR1 MNHEY, CDR2 SMNVEV (reference sequence). Trimming cost V 6 bases and J 5 bases, with 22 bases left between them. The CDR3 is made up of 17 amino acids.